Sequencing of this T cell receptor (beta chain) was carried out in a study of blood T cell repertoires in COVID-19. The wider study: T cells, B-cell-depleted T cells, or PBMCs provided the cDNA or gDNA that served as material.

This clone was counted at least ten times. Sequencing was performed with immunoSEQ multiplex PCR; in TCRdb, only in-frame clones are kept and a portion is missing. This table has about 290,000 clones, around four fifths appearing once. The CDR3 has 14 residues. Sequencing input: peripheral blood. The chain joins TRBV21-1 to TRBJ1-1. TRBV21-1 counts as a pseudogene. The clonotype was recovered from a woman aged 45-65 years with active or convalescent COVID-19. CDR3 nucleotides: TGTGCCAGCAGCCCTCCGGGAGGGAACACTGAAGCTTTCTTT. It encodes CASSPPGGNTEAFF.